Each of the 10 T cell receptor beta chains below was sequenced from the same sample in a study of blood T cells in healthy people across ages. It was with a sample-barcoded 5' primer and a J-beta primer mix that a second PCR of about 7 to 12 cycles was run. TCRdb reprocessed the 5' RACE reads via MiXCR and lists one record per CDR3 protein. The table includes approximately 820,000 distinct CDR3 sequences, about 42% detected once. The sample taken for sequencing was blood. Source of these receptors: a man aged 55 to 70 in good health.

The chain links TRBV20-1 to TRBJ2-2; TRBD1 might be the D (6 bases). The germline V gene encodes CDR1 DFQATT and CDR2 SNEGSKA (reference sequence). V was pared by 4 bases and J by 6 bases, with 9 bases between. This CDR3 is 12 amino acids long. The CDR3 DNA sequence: TGCAGTGCTAAGGGGGATGCCGGGGAGCTGTTTTTT. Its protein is CSAKGDAGELFF.

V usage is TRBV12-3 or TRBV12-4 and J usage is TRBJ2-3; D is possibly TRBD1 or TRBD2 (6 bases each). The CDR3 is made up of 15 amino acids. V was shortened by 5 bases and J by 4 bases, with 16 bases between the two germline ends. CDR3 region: CASSQRTRGADTQYF. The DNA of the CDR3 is TGTGCCAGCAGTCAACGGACAAGGGGGGCAGATACGCAGTATTTT.

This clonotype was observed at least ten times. The CDR3, as DNA: TGCAGCGCCTCACAGGGCGGAGATACGCAGTATTTT. Translating gives CSASQGGDTQYF. The J gene is TRBJ2-3, the V gene TRBV29-1; weak D call: TRBD1 (6 bases). This CDR3 is built from 12 residues. Trimming removed 7 bases from V and 5 bases from J, with 13 bases in between. CDR1 is SQVTM and CDR2 is ANQGSEA in the germline V gene.

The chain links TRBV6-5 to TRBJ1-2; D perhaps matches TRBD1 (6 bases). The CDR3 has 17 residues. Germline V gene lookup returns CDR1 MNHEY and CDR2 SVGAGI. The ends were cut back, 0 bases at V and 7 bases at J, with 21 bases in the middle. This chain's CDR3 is CASSYSKFAPGGSGYTF. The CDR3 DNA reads TGTGCCAGCAGTTACTCGAAATTTGCCCCCGGGGGCAGTGGCTACACCTTC.

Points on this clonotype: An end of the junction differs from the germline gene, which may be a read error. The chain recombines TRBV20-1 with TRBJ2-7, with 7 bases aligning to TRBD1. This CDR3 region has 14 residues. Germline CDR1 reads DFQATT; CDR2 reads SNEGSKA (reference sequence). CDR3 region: CSARQGYNPYGQYF. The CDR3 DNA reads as TGCAGTGCTCGACAGGGTTACAACCCCTACGGGCAGTACTTC.

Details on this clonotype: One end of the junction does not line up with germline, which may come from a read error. CDR3 nucleotide sequence: TGCGCCGGCAGCCAAGATGGGCCAGGACCCTACGAGCAGTACTTC. This codes for CAGSQDGPGPYEQYF. The chain carries TRBV4-1 and TRBJ2-7; no clear D gene. Germline V gene sequence: CDR1 MGHRA, CDR2 YSYEKL. The CDR3 is made up of 15 amino acids.

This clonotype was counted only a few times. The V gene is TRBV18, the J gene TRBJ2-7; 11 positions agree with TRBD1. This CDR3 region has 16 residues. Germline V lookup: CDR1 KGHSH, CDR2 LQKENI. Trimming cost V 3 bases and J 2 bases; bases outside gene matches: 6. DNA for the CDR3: TGTGCCAGCTCACCCGCGGGACAGGGGGTCCCCTACGAGCAGTACTTC. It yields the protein CASSPAGQGVPYEQYF.

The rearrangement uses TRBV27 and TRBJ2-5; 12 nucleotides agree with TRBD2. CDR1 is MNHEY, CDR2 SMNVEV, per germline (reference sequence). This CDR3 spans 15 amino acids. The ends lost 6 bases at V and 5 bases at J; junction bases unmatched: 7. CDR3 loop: CASSLTSGGLETQYF. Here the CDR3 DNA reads TGTGCCAGCAGCCTAACTAGCGGGGGGCTCGAGACCCAGTACTTC.

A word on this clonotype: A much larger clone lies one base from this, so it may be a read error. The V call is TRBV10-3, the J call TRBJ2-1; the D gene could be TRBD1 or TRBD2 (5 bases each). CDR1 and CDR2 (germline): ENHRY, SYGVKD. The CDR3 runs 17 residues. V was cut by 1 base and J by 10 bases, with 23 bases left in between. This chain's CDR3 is CAISEFPPGTDGYEQFF. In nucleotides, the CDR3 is TGTGCCATCAGTGAGTTCCCCCCGGGGACGGACGGATACGAGCAGTTCTTC.

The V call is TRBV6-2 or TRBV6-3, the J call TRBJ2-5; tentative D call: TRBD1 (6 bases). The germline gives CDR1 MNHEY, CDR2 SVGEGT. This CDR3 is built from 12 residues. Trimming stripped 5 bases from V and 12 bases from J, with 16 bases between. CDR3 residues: CASSPKNGQKYF. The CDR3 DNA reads TGTGCCAGCAGTCCCAAGAATGGACAGAAGTACTTC.